This TCR beta chain was captured by sequencing in a study of shared clonotypes between healthy human individuals (dated by TCRdb to 2019 to 2021). Describing the broader study: The cohort comprised two women and a few men aged 18 to 49 years. For each donor, CD4 naive and CD4 memory were each given three plates, CD8 naive was given two plates, and CD8 memory was given one plate. Per donor, leukapheresis produced somewhere between about 0.94 and 10 billion PBMCs. Different laboratories and diverse techniques were used to prepare libraries and sequence TCR repertoires, to increase sequencing depth and limit assay-specific biases. To estimate repertoire size and how much clonotypes are shared between individuals, the study performed deep sequencing of blood TCR repertoires from a few healthy adults.

TCR CDR3 regions were amplified from genomic DNA by multiplex PCR using the deep immunoSEQ assay. For each cell subset, the extracted genomic DNA was distributed evenly across all wells of several immunoSEQ 96-well plates, and each plate served as one replicate. For sorted subsets, each replicate PCR was loaded with roughly 200 ng genomic DNA, equivalent to 25,000 to 35,000 T cell genomes. The purified libraries were quantified using a Qubit 3.0 fluorometer, sized with a Bioanalyzer 2100, and then quantified again using the KAPA Library Quantification kit. A separate single-read 150-cycle Illumina NextSeq 550 flow cell was used to sequence each immunoSEQ 96-well plate. In the paper's pipeline: Because only junctional sequences without quality scores were contained in the immunoSEQ output, filtering matching that applied to full-length reads could not be performed. To assign V/J genes and CDR3, sequences were annotated using PyIR, a Python wrapper for IgBLAST v1.9, with IMGT germline references. Reads were filtered out if the reads had weak V/J assignments (E-value above 1e-6), no CDR3, stop codons, out-of-frame junctions, or ambiguous translated residues. V3J clonotypes were defined by identical inferred V gene, J gene, and CDR3 amino acid sequence. Percentage overlap between repertoires was computed as shared unique clonotypes divided by the size of the smaller repertoire. Repertoire richness was assessed with RTK rarefaction, the Chao1 estimator, and Recon v2.1 estimates of unobserved clonotypes. Generation probabilities were computed with OLGA for all TCRbeta clonotypes obtained by the gDNA method from four donors. TCRdb mirrors the immuneACCESS table, restricted to in-frame sequences. Some clones are absent from its copies; in checked studies, under half trace to an unresolved V gene, and the reason for the others is unknown. The V and J calls and clone size come from that table; D and trimming were worked out from the DNA. In this sample the table shows roughly 2 million clones, roughly 95% of which occur a single time. The top ten constitute about 0.13% of the sample.

The investigation overall reported the following: Based on pairwise subsampling, the degree of clonotype sharing among donors was expected to be affected by sequencing depth. Higher generation probabilities were observed for clonotypes shared by all four sorted-subset donors than for non-shared clonotypes. Estimated clonotype richness was generally larger for naive than for memory subsets. Only blood was sampled, and tissue TCR repertoires likely differ from those in blood. Sharing across a few donors was observed for about 5% of naive CD4, around 3.5% of naive CD8, 2% to 2.5% of memory CD4, and approximately 0.41% of memory CD8 clonotypes. Even with the large sequencing depth, rarefaction of the sorted-subset datasets indicated that sequencing was incomplete. Because the study included a small number of donors, the genetic and exposure-history diversity represented was limited.

As regards this clone: Its antigen is still unknown. Base qualities were left out, and no much larger clone turns up one base away.

CDR1 SGHTA and CDR2 FQGNSA are derived from the germline V gene. The CDR3 has 15 amino acids, counting the end cysteine and phenylalanine. CDR3 DNA is the only sequence kept; it has 45 bases, read in frame from the first base. Trimming removed 1 base from V and 4 bases from J, leaving 13 bases between the germline ends. Healthy HIV-negative adults with no recently reported acute infections or vaccinations were included as donors. All donors were Caucasian adults living in Nashville, Tennessee, USA. Magnetic negative selection was used to enrich CD4+ T cells, after which naive cells were positively selected on CD45RA and the negative fraction became the memory subset. After blood collection by leukapheresis, PBMCs were isolated using Ficoll-Histopaque density gradient centrifugation and then cryopreserved in the vapor phase of liquid nitrogen. Purity and quantity of every magnetically sorted T cell population were checked by analytical flow cytometry. Each sorted fraction had its genomic DNA isolated and then quantified by UV absorbance on a Nanodrop 2000c.

This chain joins TRBV7-2 to TRBJ1-2; the D gene identity is not certain. Sequenced sample: naive CD4+ T cells sorted from blood. The cell subset or site label here, explained by the study, means: CD45RA+ positively selected. The clonotype comes from a man aged 18 to 29 in good health. The CDR3 here reads CASSLEGRSSYGYTF. The DNA is TGTGCCAGCAGCTTAGAGGGCAGGAGCAGCTATGGCTACACCTTC.